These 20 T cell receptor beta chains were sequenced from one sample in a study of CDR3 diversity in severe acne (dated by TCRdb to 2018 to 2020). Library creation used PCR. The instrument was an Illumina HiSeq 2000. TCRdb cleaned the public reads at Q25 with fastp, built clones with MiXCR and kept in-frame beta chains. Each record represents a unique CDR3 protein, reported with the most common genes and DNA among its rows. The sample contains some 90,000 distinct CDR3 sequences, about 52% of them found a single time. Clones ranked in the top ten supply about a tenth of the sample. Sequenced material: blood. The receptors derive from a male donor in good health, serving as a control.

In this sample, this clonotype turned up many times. The CDR3 bases are TGTGCCAGCAGCTTAACTCGGGACAACACCGGGGAGCTGTTTTTT. Translating gives CASSLTRDNTGELFF. The chain links TRBV7-3 to TRBJ2-2; either TRBD1 or TRBD2 may fit D (5 bases each). The germline V gene has CDR1 SGHTA and CDR2 FQGTGA. This CDR3 has 15 residues. Trimming shortened V by 0 bases and J by 2 bases, and 7 bases separated the two germline ends.

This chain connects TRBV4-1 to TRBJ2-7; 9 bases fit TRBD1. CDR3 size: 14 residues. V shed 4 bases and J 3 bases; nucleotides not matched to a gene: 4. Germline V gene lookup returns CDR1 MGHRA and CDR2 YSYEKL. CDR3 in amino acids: CASSPGTGYYEQYF. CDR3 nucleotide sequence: TGCGCCAGCAGCCCCGGGACAGGGTACTACGAGCAGTACTTC.

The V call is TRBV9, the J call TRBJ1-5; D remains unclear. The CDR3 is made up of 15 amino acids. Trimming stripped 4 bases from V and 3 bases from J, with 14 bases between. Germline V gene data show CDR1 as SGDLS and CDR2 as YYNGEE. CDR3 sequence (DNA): TGTGCCAGCAGCTTGTGGGCAGCCGACAATCAGCCCCAGCATTTT. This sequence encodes CASSLWAADNQPQHF.

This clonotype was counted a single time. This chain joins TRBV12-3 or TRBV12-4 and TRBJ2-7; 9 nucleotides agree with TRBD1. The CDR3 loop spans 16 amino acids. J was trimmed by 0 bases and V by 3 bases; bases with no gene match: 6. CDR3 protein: CASSLVGGQGSYEQYF. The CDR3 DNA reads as TGTGCCAGCAGTTTGGTGGGGGGACAGGGCTCCTACGAGCAGTACTTC.

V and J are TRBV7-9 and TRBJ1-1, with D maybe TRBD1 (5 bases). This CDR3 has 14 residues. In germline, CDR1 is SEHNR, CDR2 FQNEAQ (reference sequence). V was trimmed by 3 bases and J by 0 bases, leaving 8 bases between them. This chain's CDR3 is CASSFQQVNTEAFF. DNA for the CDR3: TGTGCCAGCAGCTTTCAACAGGTGAACACTGAAGCTTTCTTT. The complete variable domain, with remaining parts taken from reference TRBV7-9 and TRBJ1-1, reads DTGVSQNPRHKITKRGQNVTFRCDPISEHNRLYWYRQTLGQGPEFLTYFQNEAQLEKSRLLSDRFSAERPKGSFSTLEIQRTEQGDSAMYLCASSFQQVNTEAFFGQGTRLTVV.

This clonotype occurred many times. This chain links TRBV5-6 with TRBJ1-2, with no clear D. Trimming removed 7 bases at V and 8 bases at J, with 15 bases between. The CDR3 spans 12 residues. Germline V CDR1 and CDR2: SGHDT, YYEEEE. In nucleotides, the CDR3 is TGTGCCAGCTCGTCGGTCCCGAGGGGCTACACCTTC. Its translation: CASSSVPRGYTF.

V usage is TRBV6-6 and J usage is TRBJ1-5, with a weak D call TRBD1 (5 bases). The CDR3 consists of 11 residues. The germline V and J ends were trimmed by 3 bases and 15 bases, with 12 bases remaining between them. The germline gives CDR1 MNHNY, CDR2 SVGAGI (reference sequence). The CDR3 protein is CASSYGAGWHF. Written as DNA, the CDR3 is TGTGCCAGCAGTTATGGGGCAGGCTGGCATTTT.

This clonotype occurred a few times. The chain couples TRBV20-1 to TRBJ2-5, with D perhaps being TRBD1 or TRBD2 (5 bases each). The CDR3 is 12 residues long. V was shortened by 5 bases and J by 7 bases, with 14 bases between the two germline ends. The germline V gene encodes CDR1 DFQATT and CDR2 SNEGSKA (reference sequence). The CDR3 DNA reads TGCAGTGCTGGAGGAAGGGGCGGGACCCAGTACTTC. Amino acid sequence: CSAGGRGGTQYF.

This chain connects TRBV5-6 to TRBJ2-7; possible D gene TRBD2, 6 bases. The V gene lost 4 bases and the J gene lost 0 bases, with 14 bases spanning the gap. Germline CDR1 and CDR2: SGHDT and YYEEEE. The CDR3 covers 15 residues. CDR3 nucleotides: TGTGCCAGCAGCCCACGGGCGGGGCGCTCCTACGAGCAGTACTTC. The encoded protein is CASSPRAGRSYEQYF. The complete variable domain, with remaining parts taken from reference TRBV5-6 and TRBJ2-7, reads DAGVTQSPTHLIKTRGQQVTLRCSPKSGHDTVSWYQQALGQGPQFIFQYYEEEERQRGNFPDRFSGHQFPNYSSELNVNALLLGDSALYLCASSPRAGRSYEQYFGPGTRLTVT.

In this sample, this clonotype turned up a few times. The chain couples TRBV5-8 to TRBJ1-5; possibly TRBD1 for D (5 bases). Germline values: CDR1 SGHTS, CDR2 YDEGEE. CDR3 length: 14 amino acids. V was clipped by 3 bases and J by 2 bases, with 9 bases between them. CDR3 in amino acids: CASSSRDGNQPQHF. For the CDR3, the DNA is TGTGCCAGCAGCTCCAGGGACGGCAATCAGCCCCAGCATTTT.

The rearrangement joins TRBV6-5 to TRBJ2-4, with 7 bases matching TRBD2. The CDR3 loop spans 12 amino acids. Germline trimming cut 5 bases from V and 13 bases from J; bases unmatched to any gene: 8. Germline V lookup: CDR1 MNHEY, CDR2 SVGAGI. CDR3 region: CASSTNSGEQYF. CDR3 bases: TGTGCCAGCAGTACCAACAGCGGGGAGCAGTACTTC.

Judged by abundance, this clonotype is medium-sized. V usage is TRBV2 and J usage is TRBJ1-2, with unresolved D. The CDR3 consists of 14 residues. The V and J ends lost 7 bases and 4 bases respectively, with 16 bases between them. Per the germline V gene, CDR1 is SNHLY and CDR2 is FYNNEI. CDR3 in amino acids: CASTISAETYGYTF. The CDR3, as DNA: TGTGCCAGCACCATATCGGCAGAAACCTATGGCTACACCTTC. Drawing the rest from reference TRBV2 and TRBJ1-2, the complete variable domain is EPEVTQTPSHQVTQMGQEVILRCVPISNHLYFYWYRQILGQKVEFLVSFYNNEISEKSEIFDDQFSVERPDGSNFTLKIRSTKLEDSAMYFCASTISAETYGYTFGSGTRLTVV.

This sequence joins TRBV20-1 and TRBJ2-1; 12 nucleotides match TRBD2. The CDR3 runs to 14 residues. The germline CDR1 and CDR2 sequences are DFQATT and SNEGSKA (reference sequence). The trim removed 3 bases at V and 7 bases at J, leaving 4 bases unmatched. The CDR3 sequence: CSASALAGGNEQFF. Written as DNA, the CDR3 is TGCAGTGCTAGCGCACTAGCGGGAGGTAATGAGCAGTTCTTC.

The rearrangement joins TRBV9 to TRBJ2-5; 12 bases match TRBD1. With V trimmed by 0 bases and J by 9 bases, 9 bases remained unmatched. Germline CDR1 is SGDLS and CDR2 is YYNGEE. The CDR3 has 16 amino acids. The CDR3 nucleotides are TGTGCCAGCAGCGTAGCGGGGACAGGGGGCGCGGAGGCCCAGTACTTC. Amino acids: CASSVAGTGGAEAQYF.

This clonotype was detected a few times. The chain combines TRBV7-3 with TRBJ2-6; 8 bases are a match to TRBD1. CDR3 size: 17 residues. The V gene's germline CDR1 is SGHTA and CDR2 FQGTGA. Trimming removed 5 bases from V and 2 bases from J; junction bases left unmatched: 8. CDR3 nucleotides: TGTGCCAGCAGCCCACCCCAACAGGGGGCTGGGGCCAACGTCCTGACTTTC. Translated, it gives CASSPPQQGAGANVLTF.

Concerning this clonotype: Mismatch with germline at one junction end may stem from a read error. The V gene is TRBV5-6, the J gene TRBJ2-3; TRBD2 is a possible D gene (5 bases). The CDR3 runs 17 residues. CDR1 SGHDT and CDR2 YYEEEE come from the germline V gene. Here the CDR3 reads CASSPLGRAASTNTQYF. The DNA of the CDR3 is TGTGCCAGCAGCCCCCTTGGGCGTGCGGCTAGCACAAATACGCAGTATTTT.

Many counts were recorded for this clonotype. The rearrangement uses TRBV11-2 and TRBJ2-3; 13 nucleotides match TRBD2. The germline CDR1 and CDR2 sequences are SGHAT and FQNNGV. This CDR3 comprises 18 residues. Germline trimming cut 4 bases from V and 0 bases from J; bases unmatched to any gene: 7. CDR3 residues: CASSSGTSGAPSTDTQYF. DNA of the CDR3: TGTGCCAGCAGCTCGGGGACTAGCGGGGCCCCTAGCACAGATACGCAGTATTTT.

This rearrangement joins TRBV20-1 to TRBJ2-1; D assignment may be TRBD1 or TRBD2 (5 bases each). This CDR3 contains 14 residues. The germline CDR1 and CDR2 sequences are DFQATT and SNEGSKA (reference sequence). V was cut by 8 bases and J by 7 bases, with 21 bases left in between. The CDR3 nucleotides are TGCAGTCCGAAACCCCGGGCAGGGAGAAATGAGCAGTTCTTC. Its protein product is CSPKPRAGRNEQFF.

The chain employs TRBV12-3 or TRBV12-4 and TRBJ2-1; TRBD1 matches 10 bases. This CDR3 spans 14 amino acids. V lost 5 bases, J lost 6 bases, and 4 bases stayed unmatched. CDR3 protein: CASSQGQGVNEQFF. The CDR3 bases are TGTGCCAGCAGTCAAGGACAGGGGGTCAATGAGCAGTTCTTC.

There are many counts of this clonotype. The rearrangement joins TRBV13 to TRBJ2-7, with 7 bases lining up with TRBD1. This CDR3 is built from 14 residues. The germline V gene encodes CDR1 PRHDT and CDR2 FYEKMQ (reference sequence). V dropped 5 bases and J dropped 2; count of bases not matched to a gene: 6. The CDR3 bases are TGTGCCAGCAGCGTCAGGGGGACCACCTACGAGCAGTACTTC. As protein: CASSVRGTTYEQYF. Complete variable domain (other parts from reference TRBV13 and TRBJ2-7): AAGVIQSPRHLIKEKRETATLKCYPIPRHDTVYWYQQGPGQDPQFLISFYEKMQSDKGSIPDRFSAQQFSDYHSELNMSSLELGDSALYFCASSVRGTTYEQYFGPGTRLTVT.